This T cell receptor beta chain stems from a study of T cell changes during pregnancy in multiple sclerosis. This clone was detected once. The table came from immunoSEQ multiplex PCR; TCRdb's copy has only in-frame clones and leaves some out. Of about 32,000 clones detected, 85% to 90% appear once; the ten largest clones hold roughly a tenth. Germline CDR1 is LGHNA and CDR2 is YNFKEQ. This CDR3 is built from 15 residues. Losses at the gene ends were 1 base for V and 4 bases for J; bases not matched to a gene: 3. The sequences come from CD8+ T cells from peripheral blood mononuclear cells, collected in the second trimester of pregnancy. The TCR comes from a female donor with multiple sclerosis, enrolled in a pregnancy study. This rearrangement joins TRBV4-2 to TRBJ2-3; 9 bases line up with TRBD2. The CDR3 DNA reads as TGTGCCAGCAGCCAAGCTAGCGGGGACTCAGATACGCAGTATTTT. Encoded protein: CASSQASGDSDTQYF.